A single sample gave rise to the 18 T cell receptor beta chains below, sequenced in a study of beta chain features in type 1 diabetes. The isolated RNA, all of it, was reverse transcribed, so expressed TCRB transcripts were what got sequenced. Clones were read by immunoSEQ multiplex PCR, and TCRdb kept only the in-frame ones, dropping some. The table lists 300,000 to 400,000 clones, under 8.5% of them singletons. The specimen sequenced was central memory CD4+ T cells from blood. These receptor sequences come from a woman younger than 35 in good health.

For this clone: The same CDR3 can be traced to other DNA sequences in this sample. The chain joins TRBV18 to TRBJ2-7; 9 nucleotides agree with TRBD1. With 3 bases clipped from V and 4 bases from J, the junction kept 4 bases outside the gene matches. The CDR3 contains 14 residues. CDR1 is KGHSH, CDR2 LQKENI, per germline. The CDR3 sequence is CASSPSGTGYEQYF. In DNA form, the CDR3 reads TGTGCCAGCTCACCGTCCGGGACAGGGTACGAGCAGTACTTC. The complete variable domain, with remaining parts taken from reference TRBV18 and TRBJ2-7, reads NAGVMQNPRHLVRRRGQEARLRCSPMKGHSHVYWYRQLPEEGLKFMVYLQKENIIDESGMPKERFSAEFPKEGPSILRIQQVVRGDSAAYFCASSPSGTGYEQYFGPGTRLTVT.

The chain combines TRBV2 with TRBJ1-1, with TRBD1 identical over 11 bases. Germline lookup yields CDR1 SNHLY and CDR2 FYNNEI. This CDR3 region has 13 residues. Unmatched junction bases numbered 6, after V lost 5 bases and J lost 10 bases. CDR3 residues: CASSLDRGRVAFF. The CDR3 coding sequence is TGTGCCAGCAGTTTGGACAGGGGGCGAGTAGCTTTCTTT.

The gene calls are TRBV4-2 and TRBJ2-7; possible D gene TRBD2, 5 bases. Germline CDR1 LGHNA, CDR2 YNFKEQ. V was clipped by 1 base and J by 0 bases, with 16 bases between them. The CDR3 runs to 17 residues. CDR3 nucleotides: TGTGCCAGCAGCCAAGGGGCATTGGCGGGCAGCTCCTACGAGCAGTACTTC. Translated, it gives CASSQGALAGSSYEQYF.

In its sample, this clone was seen a few times. This rearrangement joins TRBV6-1 to TRBJ2-5; D unclear. Trimming took off 5 bases at V and 0 bases at J, with 10 bases between the two ends. This CDR3 has 14 residues. Germline values: CDR1 MNHNS, CDR2 SASEGT. The CDR3 reads CASSPLGYQETQYF. The DNA of the CDR3 is TGTGCCAGCAGTCCCCTCGGCTACCAAGAGACCCAGTACTTC.

This clone was found many times. As DNA, the CDR3 is TGTGCCAGCAACCTGGGGGGGGAATCTTTCTTT. Residues: CASNLGGESFF. The genes are TRBV28 and TRBJ1-1, with D possibly being TRBD1 (5 bases). Deletions cut 7 bases from V and 12 bases from J, with 15 bases between. The CDR3 spans 11 residues. Germline CDR1 and CDR2: MDHEN and SYDVKM.

The sample holds a few counts of this clone. The V call is TRBV6-5, the J call TRBJ1-3; D is unclear. The CDR3 sequence is 13 residues long. The V end lost 6 bases, the J end lost 0 bases, and 6 bases lay between the germline ends. Germline CDR1 and CDR2: MNHEY and SVGAGI. In nucleotides, the CDR3 is TGTGCCAGCAGCCTTTTCTCTGGAAACACCATATATTTT. This translates into CASSLFSGNTIYF.

This clone was observed a single time. The chain employs TRBV15 and TRBJ2-1; D call uncertain. This CDR3 spans 15 amino acids. The germline V gene encodes CDR1 LNHNV and CDR2 YYDKDF (reference sequence). V lost 1 base and J lost 3, with 10 bases in between. CDR3 DNA sequence: TGTGCCACCAGCAGAGGAGATCCCCTCTACAATGAGCAGTTCTTC. Protein product: CATSRGDPLYNEQFF.

V is TRBV5-1 and J is TRBJ2-3; 9 bases are a match to TRBD1. Germline trimming cut 3 bases from V and 5 bases from J; bases unmatched to any gene: 7. Looked up from germline, CDR1 is SGHRS and CDR2 is YFSETQ. The CDR3 length is 15 residues. CDR3 sequence (DNA): TGCGCCAGCAGCTCCCCACAGGGGGCTGGAGATACGCAGTATTTT. Its protein product is CASSSPQGAGDTQYF.

V and J are TRBV27 and TRBJ2-7; 13 nucleotides match TRBD2. Germline V gene lookup returns CDR1 MNHEY and CDR2 SMNVEV (reference sequence). The CDR3 has 16 amino acids. V lost 5 bases and J lost 4; bases outside the gene matches: 8. As DNA, the CDR3 is TGTGCCAGCAGTGGATCGAAACTAGCGGGAGGGTACGAGCAGTACTTC. Its protein product is CASSGSKLAGGYEQYF.

This clone was counted a few times. This chain uses TRBV19 with TRBJ2-4, with 9 bases that match TRBD1. The ends lost 7 bases at V and 6 bases at J; junction bases unmatched: 13. The CDR3 contains 16 residues. CDR1 and CDR2 from the germline V gene are LNHDA and SQIVND (reference sequence). CDR3 region: CASNQPDYRGLNIQYF. In DNA form, the CDR3 reads TGTGCCAGTAATCAACCGGATTACAGGGGGCTAAACATTCAGTACTTC. Combining the CDR3 with reference TRBV19 and TRBJ2-4 gives the whole variable domain DGGITQSPKYLFRKEGQNVTLSCEQNLNHDAMYWYRQDPGQGLRLIYYSQIVNDFQKGDIAEGYSVSREKKESFPLTVTSAQKNPTAFYLCASNQPDYRGLNIQYFGAGTRLSVL.

This clone has only a few counts. A much larger clone differs by one base, so this may be a read error. The V call is TRBV7-2, the J call TRBJ2-2, with D unresolved. The CDR3 consists of 13 residues. V was clipped by 1 base and J by 4 bases, with 4 bases between them. CDR1 is SGHTA and CDR2 is FQGNSA in the germline V gene. CDR3 protein: CASSLGFTGELFF. CDR3 nucleotides: TGTGCCAGCAGCTTAGGGTTCACCGGGGAGCTGTTTTTT.

This clone was counted at least ten times. Other DNA sequences in the same sample also yield this CDR3. The gene calls are TRBV6-5 and TRBJ2-5; D unresolved. The V end was cut by 2 bases, the J end by 5 bases, with 3 bases between. Germline V lookup: CDR1 MNHEY, CDR2 SVGAGI. The CDR3 sequence is 11 residues long. The CDR3, as DNA: TGTGCCAGCAGTTACGGGGAGACCCAGTACTTC. It encodes CASSYGETQYF.

The genes are TRBV7-2 and TRBJ2-1; perhaps TRBD2 as D (5 bases). The germline gives CDR1 SGHTA, CDR2 FQGNSA. Between the trimmed V and J ends, which lost 1 base and 7 bases, there was a span of 14 bases. The CDR3 has 15 residues. Here the CDR3 reads CASSLDSSRWNEQFF. The CDR3 DNA reads TGTGCCAGCAGCTTAGACTCTAGCCGCTGGAATGAGCAGTTCTTC. The full variable domain, completed using reference TRBV7-2 and TRBJ2-1, is GAGVSQSPSNKVTEKGKDVELRCDPISGHTALYWYRQSLGQGLEFLIYFQGNSAPDKSGLPSDRFSAERTGGSVSTLTIQRTQQEDSAVYLCASSLDSSRWNEQFFGPGTRLTVL.

CDR3 residues: CASSLAGNAETQYF. The CDR3 region has the DNA TGTGCCAGCAGCTTAGCGGGCAACGCAGAGACCCAGTACTTC. The chain uses TRBV5-4 and TRBJ2-5; possible D gene TRBD2, 6 bases. CDR1 SGHNT and CDR2 YYREEE come from the germline V gene (reference sequence). This CDR3 contains 14 residues. With 2 bases removed from V and 4 bases from J, the gap between germline ends came to 12 bases.

The genes are TRBV18 and TRBJ2-5; D might be TRBD2 (5 bases). CDR1 and CDR2 from the germline V gene are KGHSH and LQKENI. The ends were cut back, 3 bases at V and 0 bases at J, with 8 bases in the middle. The CDR3 spans 14 residues. In DNA, the CDR3 is TGTGCCAGCTCACCTACGGGGTACCAAGAGACCCAGTACTTC. It is translated as CASSPTGYQETQYF.

The chain is built from TRBV10-2 and TRBJ1-5; 9 nucleotides agree with TRBD1. V lost 6 bases to trimming and J lost 9 bases; unmatched junction nucleotides: 6. The germline V gene has CDR1 WSHSY and CDR2 SAAADI. This CDR3 has 13 residues. Written as DNA, the CDR3 is TGCGCCAGCAGGGGACAGGGCTCGGGGCCCCAGCATTTT. Translated, it gives CASRGQGSGPQHF.

This chain connects TRBV5-1 to TRBJ2-5; D is uncertain. This CDR3 region has 11 residues. The V gene lost 7 bases and the J gene lost 5 bases, with 9 bases spanning the gap. CDR1 and CDR2 from the germline V gene are SGHRS and YFSETQ. DNA of the CDR3: TGCGCCAGCCGTCTCATTGAGACCCAGTACTTC. Protein product: CASRLIETQYF.

This clone was recorded at least ten times. V gene TRBV7-2 combines with J gene TRBJ2-1, with no clear D. Trimming stripped 8 bases from V and 8 bases from J, with 13 bases between. Per germline, CDR1 SGHTA and CDR2 FQGNSA. This CDR3 region has 12 residues. The CDR3 region is CASARSHDEQFF. CDR3 in DNA: TGTGCCAGCGCTCGGAGCCACGATGAGCAGTTCTTC.